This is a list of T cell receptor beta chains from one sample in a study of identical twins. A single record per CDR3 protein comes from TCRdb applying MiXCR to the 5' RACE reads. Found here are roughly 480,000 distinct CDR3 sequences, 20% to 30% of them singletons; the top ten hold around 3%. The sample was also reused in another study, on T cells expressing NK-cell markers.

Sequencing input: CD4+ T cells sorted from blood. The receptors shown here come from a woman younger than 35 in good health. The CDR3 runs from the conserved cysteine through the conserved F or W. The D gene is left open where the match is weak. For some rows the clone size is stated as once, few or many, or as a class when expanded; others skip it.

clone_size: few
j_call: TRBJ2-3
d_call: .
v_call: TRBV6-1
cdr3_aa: CASSERSLAPGTDTQYF
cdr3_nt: TGTGCCAGCAGTGAACGGTCCCTAGCGCCTGGCACAGATACGCAGTATTTT

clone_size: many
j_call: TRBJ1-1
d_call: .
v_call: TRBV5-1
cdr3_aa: CASSLGTVNTEAFF
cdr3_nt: TGTGCCAGCAGCTTGGGAACGGTGAACACTGAAGCTTTCTTT

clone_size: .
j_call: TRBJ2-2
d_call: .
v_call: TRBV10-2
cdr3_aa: CASKLAATGELFF
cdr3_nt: TGCGCCAGCAAACTAGCCGCCACCGGGGAGCTGTTTTTT

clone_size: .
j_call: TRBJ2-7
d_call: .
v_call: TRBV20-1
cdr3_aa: CSAGIVSRSDEQYF
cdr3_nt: TGCAGTGCTGGTATAGTTTCTAGGTCCGACGAGCAGTACTTC

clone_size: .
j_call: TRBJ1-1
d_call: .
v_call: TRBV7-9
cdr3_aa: CASSLFSLGTEAFF
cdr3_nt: TGTGCCAGCAGCTTATTTTCCTTGGGGACTGAAGCTTTCTTT

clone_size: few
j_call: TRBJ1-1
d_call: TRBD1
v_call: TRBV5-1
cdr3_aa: CASSTRTGGSEAFF
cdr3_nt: TGCGCCAGCAGCACGCGGACAGGGGGGTCTGAAGCTTTCTTT

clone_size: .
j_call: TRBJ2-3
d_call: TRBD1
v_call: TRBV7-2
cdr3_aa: CASTADRADTQYF
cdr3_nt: TGTGCCAGCACTGCTGACAGGGCAGATACGCAGTATTTT

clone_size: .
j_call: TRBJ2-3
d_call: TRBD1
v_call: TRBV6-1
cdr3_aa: CASTRDRSADTQYF
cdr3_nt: TGTGCCAGCACTCGGGACAGGTCCGCAGATACGCAGTATTTT

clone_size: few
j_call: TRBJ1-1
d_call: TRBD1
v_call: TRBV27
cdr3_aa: CASSQGAGTEAFF
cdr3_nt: TGTGCCAGCAGTCAGGGGGCGGGCACTGAAGCTTTCTTT

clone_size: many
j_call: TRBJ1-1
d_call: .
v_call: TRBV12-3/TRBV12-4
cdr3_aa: CASSLLKNTEAFF
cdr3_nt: TGTGCCAGCAGTTTATTAAAGAACACTGAAGCTTTCTTT

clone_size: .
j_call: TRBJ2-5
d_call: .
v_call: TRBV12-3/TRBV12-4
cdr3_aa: CASSSITPGNSETQYF
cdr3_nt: TGTGCCAGCAGCTCCATCACTCCGGGTAATTCCGAGACCCAGTACTTC

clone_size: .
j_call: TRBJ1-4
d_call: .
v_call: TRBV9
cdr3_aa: CASSPVPGEKLFF
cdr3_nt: TGTGCCAGCAGCCCCGTCCCAGGTGAAAAACTGTTTTTT

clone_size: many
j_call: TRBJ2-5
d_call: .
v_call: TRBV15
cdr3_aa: CATSRDGETQYF
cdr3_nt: TGTGCCACCAGCAGAGATGGGGAGACCCAGTACTTC

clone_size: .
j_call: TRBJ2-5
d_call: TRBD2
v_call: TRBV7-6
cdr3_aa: CASSYHAGEGKETQYF
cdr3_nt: TGTGCCAGCAGCTACCATGCGGGGGAGGGGAAAGAGACCCAGTACTTC

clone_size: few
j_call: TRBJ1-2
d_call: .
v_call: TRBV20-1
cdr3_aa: CSVTNYYGYTF
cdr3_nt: TGCAGTGTCACAAACTACTATGGCTACACCTTC

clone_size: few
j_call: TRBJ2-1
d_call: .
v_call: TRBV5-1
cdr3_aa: CASSLEGRSDEQFF
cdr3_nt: TGCGCCAGCAGCTTGGAAGGTCGTAGCGATGAGCAGTTCTTC

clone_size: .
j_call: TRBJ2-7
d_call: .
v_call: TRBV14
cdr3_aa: CASSQLLDNEQYF
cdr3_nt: TGTGCCAGCAGCCAACTTCTCGACAACGAGCAGTACTTC

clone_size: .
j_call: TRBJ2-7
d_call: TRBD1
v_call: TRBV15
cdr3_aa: CATSILGQGLYF
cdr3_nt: TGTGCCACCAGCATACTCGGACAGGGGCTGTACTTC

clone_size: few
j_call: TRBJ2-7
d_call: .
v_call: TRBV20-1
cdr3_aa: CSAVGVGRSSYEQYF
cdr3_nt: TGCAGTGCCGTGGGGGTTGGCAGGAGCTCCTACGAGCAGTACTTC

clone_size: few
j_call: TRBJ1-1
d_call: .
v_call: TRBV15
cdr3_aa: CATSTRASNTEAFF
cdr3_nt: TGTGCCACCAGCACTCGGGCCTCGAACACTGAAGCTTTCTTT

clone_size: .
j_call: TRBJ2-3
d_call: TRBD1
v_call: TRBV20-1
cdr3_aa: CSARDPGKHRGTDTQYF
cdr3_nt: TGCAGTGCTAGAGATCCTGGAAAGCACAGGGGAACAGATACGCAGTATTTT

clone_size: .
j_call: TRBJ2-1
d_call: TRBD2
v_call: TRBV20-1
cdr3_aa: CSATRTSGGYNEQFF
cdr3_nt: TGCAGTGCTACCCGGACTAGCGGGGGATACAATGAGCAGTTCTTC

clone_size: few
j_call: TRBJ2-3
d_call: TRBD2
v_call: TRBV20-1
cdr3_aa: CSAREGLAGDTQYF
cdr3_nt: TGCAGTGCTAGAGAAGGGCTAGCGGGGGATACGCAGTATTTT

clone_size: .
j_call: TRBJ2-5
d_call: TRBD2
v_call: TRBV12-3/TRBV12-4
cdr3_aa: CASSHLRGGLAGGGTQYF
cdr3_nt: TGTGCCAGCAGCCATCTCCGAGGGGGACTAGCGGGCGGAGGGACCCAGTACTTC

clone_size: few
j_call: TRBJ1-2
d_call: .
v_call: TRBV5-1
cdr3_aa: CASSLDGSYGYTF
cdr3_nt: TGCGCCAGCAGCTTGGATGGGAGCTATGGCTACACCTTC

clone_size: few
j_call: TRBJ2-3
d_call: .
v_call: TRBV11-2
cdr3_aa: CASRDTTSTDTQYF
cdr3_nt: TGTGCCAGCAGGGACACCACTTCCACAGATACGCAGTATTTT

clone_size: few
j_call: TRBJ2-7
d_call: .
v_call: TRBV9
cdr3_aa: CASSRQGTNEQYF
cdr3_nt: TGTGCCAGCTCCCGGCAGGGGACGAACGAGCAGTACTTC

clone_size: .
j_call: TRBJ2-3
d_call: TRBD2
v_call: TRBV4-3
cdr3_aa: CASSHYPSGRSTDTQYF
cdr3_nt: TGCGCCAGCAGCCACTACCCTAGCGGGAGAAGCACAGATACGCAGTATTTT

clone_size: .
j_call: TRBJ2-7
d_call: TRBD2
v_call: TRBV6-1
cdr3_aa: CASSPEGSGSYEQYF
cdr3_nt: TGTGCCAGCAGTCCCGAAGGCAGCGGGAGTTACGAGCAGTACTTC

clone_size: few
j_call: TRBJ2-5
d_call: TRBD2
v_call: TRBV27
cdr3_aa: CASSWTRRETQYF
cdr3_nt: TGTGCCAGCAGCTGGACTAGGAGGGAGACCCAGTACTTC

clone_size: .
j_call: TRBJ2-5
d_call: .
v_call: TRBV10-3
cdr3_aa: CAISGTGREETQYF
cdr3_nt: TGTGCCATCAGTGGGACAGGGAGGGAGGAGACCCAGTACTTC

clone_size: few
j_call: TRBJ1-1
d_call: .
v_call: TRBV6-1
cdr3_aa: CASSLRDTAPEAFF
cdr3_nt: TGTGCCAGCAGTCTCCGGGACACCGCTCCTGAAGCTTTCTTT

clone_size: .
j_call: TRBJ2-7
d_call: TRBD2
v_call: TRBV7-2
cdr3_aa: CASSLAVAGGGYEQYF
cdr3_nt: TGTGCCAGCAGCTTAGCGGTCGCGGGAGGGGGCTACGAGCAGTACTTC

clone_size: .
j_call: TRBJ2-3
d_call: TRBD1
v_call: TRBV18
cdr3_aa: CASSPPYRGSTDTQYF
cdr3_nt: TGTGCCAGCTCACCCCCATACAGGGGTAGCACAGATACGCAGTATTTT

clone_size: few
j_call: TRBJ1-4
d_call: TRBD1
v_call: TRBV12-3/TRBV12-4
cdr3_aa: CASSLIGTGGEKLFF
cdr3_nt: TGTGCCAGCAGTTTGATCGGGACAGGGGGTGAAAAACTGTTTTTT

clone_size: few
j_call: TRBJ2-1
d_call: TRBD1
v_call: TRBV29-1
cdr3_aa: CSGTRQGVNEQFF
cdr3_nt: TGCAGCGGGACCCGACAGGGGGTAAATGAGCAGTTCTTC

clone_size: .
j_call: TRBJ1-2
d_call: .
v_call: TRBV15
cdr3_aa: CATSIPMAGGDYGYTF
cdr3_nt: TGTGCCACCAGCATCCCCATGGCTGGCGGCGACTATGGCTACACCTTC

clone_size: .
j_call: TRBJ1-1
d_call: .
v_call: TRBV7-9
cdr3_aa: CASEGNTEAFF
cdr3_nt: TGTGCCAGCGAAGGGAACACTGAAGCTTTCTTT

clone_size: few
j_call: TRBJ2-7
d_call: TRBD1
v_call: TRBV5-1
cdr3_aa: CASSPPNRGYTYEQYF
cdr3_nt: TGCGCCAGCAGCCCCCCGAACAGGGGCTATACCTACGAGCAGTACTTC

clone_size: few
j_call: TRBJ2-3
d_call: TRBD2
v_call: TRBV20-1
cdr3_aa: CSAAGTSGMIDTQYF
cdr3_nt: TGCAGTGCAGCCGGGACTAGCGGGATGATAGATACGCAGTATTTT

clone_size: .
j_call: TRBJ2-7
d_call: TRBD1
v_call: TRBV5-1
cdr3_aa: CASSSRDRGSDEQYF
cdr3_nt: TGCGCCAGCAGCTCCCGGGACAGGGGTAGCGACGAGCAGTACTTC

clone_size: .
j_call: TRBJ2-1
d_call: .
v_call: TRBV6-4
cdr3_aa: CASSRAQKRDNEQFF
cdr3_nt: TGTGCCAGCAGTAGGGCCCAGAAGCGAGACAATGAGCAGTTCTTC

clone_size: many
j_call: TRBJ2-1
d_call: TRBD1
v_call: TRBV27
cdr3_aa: CASSTGGEQFF
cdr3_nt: TGTGCCAGCAGCACAGGGGGTGAGCAGTTCTTC

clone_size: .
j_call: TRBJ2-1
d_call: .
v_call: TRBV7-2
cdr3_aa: CASSADYSHNEQFF
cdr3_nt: TGTGCCAGCAGCGCAGACTATTCACACAATGAGCAGTTCTTC

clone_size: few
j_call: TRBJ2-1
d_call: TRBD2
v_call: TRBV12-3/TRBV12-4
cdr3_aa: CASSLAGPNNEQFF
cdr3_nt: TGTGCCAGCAGCCTAGCGGGCCCGAACAATGAGCAGTTCTTC

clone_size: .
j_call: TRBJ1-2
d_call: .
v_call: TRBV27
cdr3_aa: CASSFKVGGVAGYTF
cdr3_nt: TGTGCCAGCAGTTTTAAGGTTGGGGGGGTCGCTGGCTACACCTTC

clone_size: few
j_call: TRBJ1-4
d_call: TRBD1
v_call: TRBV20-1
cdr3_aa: CSARDRGPNEKLFF
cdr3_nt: TGCAGTGCTAGAGACAGGGGGCCTAATGAAAAACTGTTTTTT

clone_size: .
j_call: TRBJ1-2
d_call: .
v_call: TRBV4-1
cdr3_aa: CASSQDARNYGYTF
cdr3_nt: TGCGCCAGCAGCCAAGACGCACGGAACTATGGCTACACCTTC

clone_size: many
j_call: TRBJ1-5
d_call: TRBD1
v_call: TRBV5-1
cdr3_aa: CASSVTGSGNQPQHF
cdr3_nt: TGCGCCAGCAGCGTGACAGGGTCTGGGAATCAGCCCCAGCATTTT

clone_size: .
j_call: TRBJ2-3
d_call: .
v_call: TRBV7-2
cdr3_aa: CASSLSVRDTQYF
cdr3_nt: TGTGCCAGCAGCTTATCCGTTAGGGATACGCAGTATTTT

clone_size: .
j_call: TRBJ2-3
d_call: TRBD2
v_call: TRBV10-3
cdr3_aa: CAISESGRGSTDTQYF
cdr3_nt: TGTGCCATCAGTGAGTCTGGGCGGGGGAGCACAGATACGCAGTATTTT

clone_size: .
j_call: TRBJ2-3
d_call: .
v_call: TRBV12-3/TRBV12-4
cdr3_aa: CASSLRRRDTQYF
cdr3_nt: TGTGCCAGCAGTTTAAGGCGCCGGGATACGCAGTATTTT

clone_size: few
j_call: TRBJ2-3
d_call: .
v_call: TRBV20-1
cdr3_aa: CSVLTGSHSTDTQYF
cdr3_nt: TGCAGTGTCTTAACAGGGAGCCATAGCACAGATACGCAGTATTTT